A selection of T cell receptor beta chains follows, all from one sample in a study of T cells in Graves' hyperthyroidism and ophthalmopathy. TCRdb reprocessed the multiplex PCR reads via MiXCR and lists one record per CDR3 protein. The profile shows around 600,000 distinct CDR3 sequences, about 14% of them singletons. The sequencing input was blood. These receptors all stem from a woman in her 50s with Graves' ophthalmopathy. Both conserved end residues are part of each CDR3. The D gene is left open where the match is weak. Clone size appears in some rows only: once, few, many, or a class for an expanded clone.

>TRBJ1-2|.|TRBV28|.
CASSTRQTANYGYTF
TGTGCCAGCAGTACCCGGCAGACTGCTAACTATGGCTACACCTTC
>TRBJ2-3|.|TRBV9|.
CASSVDRDTSRTDTQYF
TGTGCCAGCAGCGTGGACCGGGACACCAGTCGCACAGATACGCAGTATTTT
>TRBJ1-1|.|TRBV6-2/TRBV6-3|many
CASSHTENTEAFF
TGTGCCAGCAGTCATACAGAGAACACTGAAGCTTTCTTT
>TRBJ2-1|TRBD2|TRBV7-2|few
CASSLAPGGRSSYNEQFF
TGTGCCAGCAGCTTAGCGCCTGGCGGGAGGAGCTCCTACAATGAGCAGTTCTTC
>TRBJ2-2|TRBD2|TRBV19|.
CASRKTGTSGTGELFF
TGTGCCAGTAGAAAGACCGGGACTAGCGGCACCGGGGAGCTGTTTTTT
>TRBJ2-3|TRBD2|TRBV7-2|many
CASSLTSGRVNTQYF
TGTGCCAGCAGCTTGACTAGCGGGAGAGTGAATACGCAGTATTTT
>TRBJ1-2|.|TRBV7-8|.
CASSLGVGAYGYTF
TGTGCCAGCAGCTTAGGTGTAGGGGCCTATGGCTACACCTTC
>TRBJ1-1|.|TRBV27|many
CASSLRGVTTEAFF
TGTGCCAGCAGTTTGCGGGGGGTCACGACTGAAGCTTTCTTT
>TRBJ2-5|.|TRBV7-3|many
CASSLMGSGETQYF
TGTGCCAGCAGCTTAATGGGTAGCGGAGAGACCCAGTACTTC
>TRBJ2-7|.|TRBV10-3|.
CAITSGGAYEQYF
TGTGCCATCACCTCCGGGGGTGCCTACGAGCAGTACTTC
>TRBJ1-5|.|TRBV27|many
CASSLRGTVSNQPQHF
TGTGCCAGCAGTTTAAGGGGAACGGTAAGCAATCAGCCCCAGCATTTT
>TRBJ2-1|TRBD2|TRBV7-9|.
CASSLGGLAGVYDEQFF
TGTGCCAGCAGCTTAGGGGGGCTAGCGGGAGTATACGATGAGCAGTTCTTC
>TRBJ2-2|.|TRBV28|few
CASSTQGRFTGELFF
TGTGCCAGCAGTACACAGGGGAGGTTCACCGGGGAGCTGTTTTTT
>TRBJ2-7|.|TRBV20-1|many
CSAPGTLYYEQYF
TGCAGTGCACCCGGGACTCTTTACTACGAGCAGTACTTC
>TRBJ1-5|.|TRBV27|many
CASSLSSNQPQHF
TGTGCCAGCAGTTTAAGTAGCAATCAGCCCCAGCATTTT
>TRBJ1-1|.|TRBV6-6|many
CASSYSMGQVNTEAFF
TGTGCCAGCAGTTACTCGATGGGTCAGGTGAACACTGAAGCTTTCTTT
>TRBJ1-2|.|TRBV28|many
CASSLAGSGYGYTF
TGTGCCAGCAGTTTAGCAGGGTCCGGCTATGGCTACACCTTC
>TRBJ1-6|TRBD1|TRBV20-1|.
CSARYVGQGMRSYNSPLHF
TGCAGTGCTAGATATGTGGGACAGGGGATGCGGTCCTATAATTCACCCCTCCACTTT
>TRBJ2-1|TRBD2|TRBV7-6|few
CASSLFASGSDEQFF
TGTGCCAGCAGCTTATTCGCTAGCGGGAGTGATGAGCAGTTCTTC
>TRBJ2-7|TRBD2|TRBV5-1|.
CASTKSGTSASYEQYF
TGCGCCAGCACCAAAAGCGGGACTAGCGCCTCCTACGAGCAGTACTTC
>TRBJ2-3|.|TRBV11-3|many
CASSDIHTDTQYF
TGTGCCAGCTCGGACATACACACAGATACGCAGTATTTT
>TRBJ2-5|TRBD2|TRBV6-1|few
CASSEARTSGGVFHETQYF
TGTGCCAGCAGTGAAGCCCGTACTAGCGGGGGAGTTTTTCACGAGACCCAGTACTTC
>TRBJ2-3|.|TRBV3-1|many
CASGTFSSTQYF
TGTGCCAGCGGCACCTTCAGTAGTACGCAGTATTTT
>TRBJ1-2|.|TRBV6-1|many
CVTNPGAPLYGYTF
TGTGTTACAAACCCCGGGGCACCCCTATATGGCTACACCTTC
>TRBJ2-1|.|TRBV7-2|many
CASSFSENNEQFF
TGTGCCAGCAGCTTTAGCGAGAACAATGAGCAGTTCTTC
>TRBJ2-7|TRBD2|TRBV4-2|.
CASSHSGSYEQYF
TGTGCCAGCAGCCATAGCGGGAGCTACGAGCAGTACTTC
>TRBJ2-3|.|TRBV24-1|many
CASGTRQTDTQYF
TGTGCCAGCGGGACACGGCAAACAGATACGCAGTATTTT
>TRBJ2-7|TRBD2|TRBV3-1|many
CASSQVAGTYEQYF
TGTGCCAGCAGCCAAGTAGCGGGGACCTACGAGCAGTACTTC
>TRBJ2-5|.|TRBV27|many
CASSSPSGQQETQYF
TGTGCCAGCAGTTCCCCTAGCGGACAGCAAGAGACCCAGTACTTC
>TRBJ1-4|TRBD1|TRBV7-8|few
CASSLGGTENEKLFF
TGTGCCAGCAGCTTAGGGGGGACAGAAAATGAAAAACTGTTTTTT
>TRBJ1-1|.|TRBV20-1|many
CSAWGRMNTEAFF
TGCAGTGCCTGGGGACGGATGAACACTGAAGCTTTCTTT
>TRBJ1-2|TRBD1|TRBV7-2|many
CASSSGQGSYGYTF
TGTGCCAGCAGCTCGGGACAGGGTAGTTATGGCTACACCTTC
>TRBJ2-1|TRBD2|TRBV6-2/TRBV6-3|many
CASSTRLAANEQFF
TGTGCCAGCAGCACCCGACTAGCTGCCAATGAGCAGTTCTTC
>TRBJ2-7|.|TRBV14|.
CASSPPPGLPREQYF
TGTGCCAGCAGCCCCCCCCCCGGGTTGCCTCGAGAGCAGTACTTC
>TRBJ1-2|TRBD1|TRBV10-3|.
CATTDRGPSGGYTF
TGTGCCACAACGGACAGGGGGCCTTCTGGTGGCTACACCTTC
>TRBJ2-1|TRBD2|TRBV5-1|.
CASSPGGSSYNERFF
TGCGCCAGCAGCCCGGGGGGGAGCTCCTACAATGAGCGGTTCTTC
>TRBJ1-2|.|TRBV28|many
CASIAGGLYGYTF
TGTGCCAGCATCGCGGGGGGGCTCTATGGCTACACCTTC
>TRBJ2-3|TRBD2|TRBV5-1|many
CASNTLQAGGTDTQYF
TGCGCCAGCAACACTCTCCAGGCGGGAGGCACAGATACGCAGTATTTT
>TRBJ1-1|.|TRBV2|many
CASSDRDINLNTEAFF
TGTGCCAGCAGTGACCGGGACATCAACCTGAACACTGAAGCTTTCTTT
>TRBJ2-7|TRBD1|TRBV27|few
CASSLLGQGVSYEQYF
TGTGCCAGCAGTTTACTCGGACAGGGCGTCTCCTACGAGCAGTACTTC
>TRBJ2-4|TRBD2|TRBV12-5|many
CASGLAGTSGRWAKNIQYF
TGTGCTAGTGGTTTGGCCGGGACTAGCGGGAGGTGGGCCAAAAACATTCAGTACTTC
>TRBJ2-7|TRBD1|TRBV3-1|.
CASSQAGGYHEQYF
TGTGCCAGCAGCCAAGCAGGGGGTTATCACGAGCAGTACTTC